This passage covers 12 T cell receptor beta chains from one sample sequenced in a study of blood T cells in healthy people across ages. With a J-beta primer mix and a sample-barcoded 5' primer, a second PCR ran roughly 7 to 11 cycles. TCRdb reanalysed the 5' RACE reads using MiXCR and keeps one entry per CDR3 protein. Of around 850,000 distinct CDR3 sequences in the sample, under 40% were seen once. Sequencing was done on a sample of blood. Receptors were obtained from a man aged 18 to 35 in good health.

The table lists this clonotype with a few counts. The chain carries TRBV12-3 or TRBV12-4 and TRBJ2-3, with D possibly TRBD2 on 5 matching bases. The V end lost 8 bases, the J end lost 6 bases, and 15 bases lay between the germline ends. The CDR3 spans 13 residues. CDR3 sequence: CASGLLTKDTQYF. CDR3 DNA sequence: TGTGCCAGCGGACTCCTGACAAAGGATACGCAGTATTTT.

This clonotype was seen a handful of times. This chain uses TRBV6-5 with TRBJ2-3; D is possibly TRBD1 (8 bases). V lost 6 bases and J 9 bases, leaving 16 bases between the germline ends. Per germline, CDR1 MNHEY and CDR2 SVGAGI. The CDR3 runs to 13 residues. CDR3 DNA sequence: TGTGCCAGCAGCCCCAGGGGGCGGGGGACGCAGTATTTT. Translated: CASSPRGRGTQYF.

This clonotype was recorded a few times. This chain connects TRBV5-3 to TRBJ2-1; D unclear. TRBV5-3 is flagged as an ORF with uncertain function. The V end was cut by 0 bases, the J end by 10 bases, with 8 bases between. The CDR3 sequence is 12 residues long. The CDR3 region is CARSLGVVEQFF. The CDR3 DNA reads as TGTGCCAGAAGCTTGGGGGTCGTCGAGCAGTTCTTC.

The rearrangement joins TRBV25-1 to TRBJ2-7; 7 bases map to TRBD2. The CDR3 length is 12 residues. Germline lookup yields CDR1 MGHDK and CDR2 SYGVNS. Trimming removed 1 base from V and 7 bases from J; junction bases left unmatched: 1. This CDR3 reads CASSEWEGEQYF. CDR3 bases: TGTGCCAGCAGTGAATGGGAGGGAGAGCAGTACTTC.

The rearrangement links TRBV6-2 or TRBV6-3 to TRBJ2-2; 8 bases map to TRBD1. V was clipped by 2 bases and J by 2 bases; unmatched bases: 7. Germline V gene lookup returns CDR1 MNHEY and CDR2 SVGEGT. The CDR3 consists of 17 residues. The CDR3 DNA sequence: TGTGCCAGCAGTTACACCCCAGGGGGCTTAAACACCGGGGAGCTGTTTTTT. Translated, it gives CASSYTPGGLNTGELFF.

V usage is TRBV2 and J usage is TRBJ2-1; 12 positions match TRBD2. V trimming: 6 bases; J trimming: 4 bases; junction bases outside the gene matches: 1. CDR3 length: 14 amino acids. Germline V gene sequence: CDR1 SNHLY, CDR2 FYNNEI. The CDR3 nucleotides are TGTGCCAGCAGAGGACTAGCGGGATACAATGAGCAGTTCTTC. Protein: CASRGLAGYNEQFF.

In the case of this clonotype: At one boundary the junction diverges from the germline segment, which might be a read error. This chain connects TRBV12-3 or TRBV12-4 to TRBJ1-6, with 7 bases matching TRBD1. This CDR3 is built from 15 residues. CDR3 loop: CASSVRTGLNSPPHF. CDR3 DNA: TGTGCCAGCAGTGTTCGGACAGGCCTTAATTCACCCCCCCACTTT.

This clonotype was seen a handful of times. The rearrangement uses TRBV3-1 and TRBJ2-3, with 7 nucleotides matching TRBD2. The V gene end was trimmed by 1 base and the J gene end by 5 bases; junction bases not matched to a gene: 15. Per the germline V gene, CDR1 is LGHDT and CDR2 is YNNKEL (reference sequence). The CDR3 spans 18 residues. CDR3 bases: TGTGCCAGCAGCCAAGCGGGGATGACTAGCTTCGGCCTAGATACGCAGTATTTT. It encodes CASSQAGMTSFGLDTQYF.

CDR3 amino acids: CSARTKWNSGNTIYF. In DNA, the CDR3 is TGCAGTGCAAGAACTAAGTGGAACTCTGGAAACACCATATATTTT. The chain employs TRBV20-1 and TRBJ1-3; no reliable D call. This CDR3 is built from 15 residues. Germline CDR1 reads DFQATT; CDR2 reads SNEGSKA (reference sequence). Deletions cut 6 bases from V and 0 bases from J, with 15 bases between.

This clonotype was seen a handful of times. A read error may produce the germline difference seen at one junction end. V gene TRBV6-1 combines with J gene TRBJ2-5, with 8 nucleotides matching TRBD1. Germline-derived CDR1 and CDR2 are MNHNS and SASEGT. The CDR3 has 13 residues. The CDR3 bases are TGTGCCGGCAGGGGGCTGATAGGAGAGACCCAGTACTTC. Protein sequence: CAGRGLIGETQYF.

The J gene is TRBJ1-1, the V gene TRBV7-9, with D uncertain. The V gene's germline CDR1 is SEHNR and CDR2 FQNEAQ (reference sequence). V was cut by 7 bases and J by 8 bases, with 11 bases left in between. This CDR3 spans 11 amino acids. CDR3 protein: CASTSNGEAFF. The CDR3 DNA sequence: TGTGCCAGCACCTCTAATGGGGAAGCTTTCTTT.

The chain has TRBV5-1 and TRBJ1-1, with 7 bases fitting TRBD1. CDR1 is SGHRS, CDR2 YFSETQ, per germline. The V gene end was trimmed by 1 base and the J gene end by 0 bases; junction bases not matched to a gene: 3. The CDR3 loop spans 15 amino acids. CDR3 region: CASSLKGALNTEAFF. The CDR3, as DNA: TGCGCCAGCAGCTTGAAGGGGGCACTGAACACTGAAGCTTTCTTT. The variable domain in full, completed from reference TRBV5-1 and TRBJ1-1, reads KAGVTQTPRYLIKTRGQQVTLSCSPISGHRSVSWYQQTPGQGLQFLFEYFSETQRNKGNFPGRFSGRQFSNSRSEMNVSTLELGDSALYLCASSLKGALNTEAFFGQGTRLTVV.